This T cell receptor (beta chain) was sequenced during a study of molecular identifiers for immune sequencing clone quantification. The V gene lost 0 bases and the J gene lost 7 bases, with 13 bases spanning the gap. This CDR3 spans 14 amino acids. Germline CDR1 is MNHEY and CDR2 is SVGAGI. TCRdb passed the PCR reads through MiXCR, listing each CDR3 protein once. The sample has about 640,000 distinct CDR3 sequences, approximately 20% seen once; the top ten hold around 0.9%. This clonotype was detected ten times or more. This TCR derives from a human donor in good health. Some libraries in this study had Jurkat cell RNA spiked in. The sequenced material came from naive CD8+ T cells from blood, with Jurkat cell RNA spiked in. Subset described: FACS-sorted CD8+CD4-CCR7+CD45RA+ naive T cells. V is TRBV6-5 and J is TRBJ2-7; either TRBD1 or TRBD2 may fit D (5 bases each). CDR3 sequence: CASSYSGVGSEQYF. DNA for the CDR3: TGTGCCAGCAGTTACTCAGGGGTTGGGAGTGAGCAGTACTTC.